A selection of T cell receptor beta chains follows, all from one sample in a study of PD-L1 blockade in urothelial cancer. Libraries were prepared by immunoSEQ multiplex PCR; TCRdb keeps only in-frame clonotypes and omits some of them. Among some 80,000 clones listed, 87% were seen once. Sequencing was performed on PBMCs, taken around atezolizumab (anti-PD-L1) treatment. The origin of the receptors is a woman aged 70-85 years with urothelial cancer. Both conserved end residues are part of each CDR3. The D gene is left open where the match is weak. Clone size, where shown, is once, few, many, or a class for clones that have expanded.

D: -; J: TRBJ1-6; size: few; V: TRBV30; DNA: TGTGCCTGGACTGAGACGGAGTATAATTCACCCCTCCACTTT; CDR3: CAWTETEYNSPLHF
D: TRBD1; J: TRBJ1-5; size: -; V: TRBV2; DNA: TGTGCCAGCGGGAGACAGGGGGAACTCTTTCAGCCCCAGCATTTT; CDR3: CASGRQGELFQPQHF
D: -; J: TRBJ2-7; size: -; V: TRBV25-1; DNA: TGTGCCAGCAGTCCCGGGGGCTCCTACGAGCAGTACTTC; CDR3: CASSPGGSYEQYF
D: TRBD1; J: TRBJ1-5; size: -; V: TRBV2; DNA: TGTGCCAGCACAGGGACAGGGGGCCATCAGCCCCAGCATTTT; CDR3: CASTGTGGHQPQHF
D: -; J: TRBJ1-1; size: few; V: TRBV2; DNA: TGTGCCAGCACGGGACTGCCGAACACTGAAGCTTTCTTT; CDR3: CASTGLPNTEAFF
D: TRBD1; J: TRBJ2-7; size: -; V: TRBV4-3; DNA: TGCGCCAGCAGCCTCGGACAGGCTAGCTCCTACGAGCAGTACTTC; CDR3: CASSLGQASSYEQYF
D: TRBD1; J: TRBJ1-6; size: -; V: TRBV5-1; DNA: TGCGCCAGCAGATGCCCCCCACAGGGGTTTTGTTATAATTCACCCCTCCACTTT; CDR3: CASRCPPQGFCYNSPLHF
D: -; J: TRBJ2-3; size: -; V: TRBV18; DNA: TGTGCCAGCTCACCCGGGGTCCGGGCAGATACGCAGTATTTT; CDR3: CASSPGVRADTQYF
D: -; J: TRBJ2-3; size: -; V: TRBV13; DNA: TGTGCCAGCAGCTTAGTCGGTCCAAACACAGATACGCAGTATTTT; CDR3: CASSLVGPNTDTQYF
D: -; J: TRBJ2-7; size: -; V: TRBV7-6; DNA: TGTGCCAGCAGCTTATTGGATTTGGTTTCGGGGAGTGGAGAGCAGTACTTC; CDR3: CASSLLDLVSGSGEQYF
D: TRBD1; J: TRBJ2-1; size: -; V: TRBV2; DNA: TGTGCCAGCAGATTAGACAGGGGCAATGAGCAGTTCTTC; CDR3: CASRLDRGNEQFF
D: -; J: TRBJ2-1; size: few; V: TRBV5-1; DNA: TGCGCCAGCAGCTTGTCTACAGGGGGGGGAGGGTACAATGAGCAGTTCTTC; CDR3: CASSLSTGGGGYNEQFF
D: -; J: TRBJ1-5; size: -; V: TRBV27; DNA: TGTGCCAGCTCCCCCCAGGTACACTTAACTGATAGCAATCAGCCCCAGCATTTT; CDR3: CASSPQVHLTDSNQPQHF
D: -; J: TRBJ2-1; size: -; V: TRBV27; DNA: TGTGCCAGCAGCTGGGCCCTCCACAATGAGCAGTTCTTC; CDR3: CASSWALHNEQFF
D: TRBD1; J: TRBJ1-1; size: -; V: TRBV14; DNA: TGTGCCAGCAGCCAAAACCCAGGGGGCACTGAAGCTTTCTTT; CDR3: CASSQNPGGTEAFF